This TCR beta chain was retrieved from a study of blood T cell repertoires in COVID-19. Study details: Researchers got acute and convalescent COVID-19 samples from the United States, Italy and Spain. T cells, B-cell-depleted T cells, or PBMCs provided the cDNA or gDNA that served as material.

Per the study methods: Reference gene primers were amplified, and this amplification served to estimate nucleated cell counts. Repertoires were generated with immunoSEQ multiplex PCR, while TCRdb's copy carries only in-frame clones and drops some. D and trimming come from the DNA, and the V and J calls and clone size come from that table. This sample has over 70,000 clones, with over 75% found just once. The CDR3 runs to 13 residues. J lost 4 bases, V lost 6 bases, and 6 bases had no gene match. CDR1 is SQVTM, CDR2 ANQGSEA, per germline. The rearrangement uses TRBV29-1 and TRBJ1-1; 9 nucleotides match TRBD1. What was sequenced was peripheral blood. The source is a man older than 75 with acute or convalescent COVID-19. The CDR3 loop reads CSVLGQGGTEAFF. CDR3 DNA: TGCAGCGTCCTGGGACAGGGAGGCACTGAAGCTTTCTTT. Full variable domain (missing parts from reference TRBV29-1 and TRBJ1-1): SAVISQKPSRDICQRGTSLTIQCQVDSQVTMMFWYRQQPGQSLTLIATANQGSEATYESGFVIDKFPISRPNLTFSTLTVSNMSPEDSSIYLCSVLGQGGTEAFFGQGTRLTVV.